Listed here are 32 T cell receptor beta chains from one sample, sequenced in a study of cytomegalovirus exposure and HLA in healthy donors. A multiplex PCR was run with 60 Vbeta primers and 13 Jbeta primers. Clones were read by immunoSEQ multiplex PCR, and TCRdb kept only the in-frame ones, dropping some. The profile shows about 170,000 clones, 82% of them singletons. Sequencing was performed on PBMCs. The origin of the receptors is a male donor in good health and CMV-seronegative.

CDR3 protein: CASRGQGNQPQHF. For the CDR3, the DNA is TGTGCCAGCAGGGGACAGGGGAATCAGCCCCAGCATTTT. The genes are TRBV6-5 and TRBJ1-5, with 10 nucleotides matching TRBD1. With 6 bases clipped from V and 4 bases from J, the junction kept 0 bases outside the gene matches. This CDR3 spans 13 amino acids. From germline, CDR1 is MNHEY and CDR2 SVGAGI.

The chain joins TRBV5-1 to TRBJ2-3, with D possibly matching TRBD2 (5 bases). From germline, CDR1 is SGHRS and CDR2 YFSETQ. V lost 4 bases to trimming and J lost 0 bases, with 12 bases between them. The CDR3 is 15 amino acids. In nucleotides, the CDR3 is TGCGCCAGCAGCCTAGGCCCGGGGAGCACAGATACGCAGTATTTT. The encoded protein is CASSLGPGSTDTQYF.

The chain joins TRBV6-6 to TRBJ2-1; no clear D. The V gene lost 6 bases and the J gene lost 6 bases, with 9 bases spanning the gap. The length of the CDR3 is 12 residues. Per germline, CDR1 MNHNY and CDR2 SVGAGI (reference sequence). For the CDR3, the DNA is TGTGCCAGCAGACAACTACGCAATGAGCAGTTCTTC. It encodes CASRQLRNEQFF.

The J gene is TRBJ1-1, the V gene TRBV28; TRBD1 matches 9 bases. Per germline, CDR1 MDHEN and CDR2 SYDVKM. The CDR3 is 13 residues long. Unmatched junction bases numbered 5, after V lost 1 base and J lost 11 bases. The CDR3 region has the DNA TGTGCCAGCAGTTTATTCTCCGGGACAGGGGCTTTCTTT. It is translated as CASSLFSGTGAFF.

This clone came up once. The CDR3 DNA follows: TGTGCCAGCTCACCGAACAGCCCACAAGAGACCCAGTACTTC. Its translation: CASSPNSPQETQYF. The V call is TRBV18, the J call TRBJ2-5; D unresolved. From germline, CDR1 is KGHSH and CDR2 LQKENI. V lost 3 bases, J lost 2 bases, and 10 bases lay in between. This CDR3 spans 14 amino acids.

Here the CDR3 reads CSAHPMLADKYNEQFF. The CDR3 nucleotides read TGCAGCGCCCACCCCATGCTAGCGGACAAATACAATGAGCAGTTCTTC. The chain joins TRBV29-1 to TRBJ2-1; 7 nucleotides line up with TRBD2. The CDR3 runs to 16 residues. Germline V gene lookup returns CDR1 SQVTM and CDR2 ANQGSEA. The ends lost 7 bases at V and 4 bases at J; junction bases unmatched: 16.

The V and J genes are TRBV7-9 and TRBJ1-1; the match to TRBD1 covers 8 bases. This CDR3 region has 18 residues. The ends lost 7 bases at V and 0 bases at J; junction bases unmatched: 16. Germline CDR1 is SEHNR and CDR2 is FQNEAQ (reference sequence). The DNA for the CDR3 is TGTGCCAGCACCAAAGGCGGACAGGGTAAGGGAATGAACACTGAAGCTTTCTTT. It yields the protein CASTKGGQGKGMNTEAFF.

This sequence joins TRBV7-2 and TRBJ2-3; 9 bases match TRBD2. This CDR3 has 19 amino acids. The junction had 16 bases not matched to a gene; V was cut back by 2 bases and J by 4 bases. CDR1 is SGHTA and CDR2 is FQGNSA in the germline V gene. The CDR3 protein is CASSLRPGGASGVSDTQYF. The DNA of the CDR3 is TGTGCCAGCAGCTTAAGGCCGGGCGGGGCTAGCGGGGTCTCAGATACGCAGTATTTT.

The V gene is TRBV28, the J gene TRBJ2-7, with 7 bases that match TRBD2. After removal of 3 bases from V and 2 bases from J, the junction contained 22 bases not matched to a gene. The CDR3 contains 20 residues. The germline CDR1 and CDR2 sequences are MDHEN and SYDVKM. DNA for the CDR3: TGTGCCAGCAGTTTTATGATTCTCAGCGGAAAAGCGGGATCCGCCTACGAGCAGTACTTC. Protein sequence: CASSFMILSGKAGSAYEQYF.

The V gene is TRBV11-1, the J gene TRBJ2-7; 14 bases line up with TRBD2. The V gene's germline CDR1 is SGHAT and CDR2 FQDESV (reference sequence). The CDR3 is made up of 19 amino acids. V lost 1 base, J lost 6 bases, and 14 bases stayed unmatched. CDR3: CASSLGAGQPGLAGAEQYF. The CDR3 coding sequence is TGTGCCAGCAGCTTAGGGGCAGGCCAGCCGGGACTAGCGGGAGCCGAGCAGTACTTC. The variable domain in full, completed from reference TRBV11-1 and TRBJ2-7, reads EAEVAQSPRYKITEKSQAVAFWCDPISGHATLYWYRQILGQGPELLVQFQDESVVDDSQLPKDRFSAERLKGVDSTLKIQPAELGDSAMYLCASSLGAGQPGLAGAEQYFGPGTRLTVT.

In this sample, this clone turned up a few times. The gene calls are TRBV5-4 and TRBJ2-6; D might be TRBD1 (6 bases). CDR1 SGHNT and CDR2 YYREEE come from the germline V gene (reference sequence). Trimming removed 6 bases from V and 0 bases from J, with 16 bases in between. This CDR3 is 17 amino acids long. The CDR3 region has the DNA TGTGCCAGCACCAGGGGACGCCCAGCCTCTGGGGCCAACGTCCTGACTTTC. It translates to CASTRGRPASGANVLTF.

CDR3 region: CSVDSQRGGELFF. For the CDR3, the DNA is TGCAGCGTTGATTCCCAGCGGGGCGGGGAGCTGTTTTTT. The chain uses TRBV29-1 and TRBJ2-2, with 7 positions matching TRBD2. There are 13 residues in the CDR3. Unmatched junction bases numbered 5, after V lost 3 bases and J lost 7 bases. CDR1 SQVTM and CDR2 ANQGSEA come from the germline V gene.

Comment on this clone: Compared with germline, one end of the junction differs, possibly owing to a read error. The chain employs TRBV7-9 and TRBJ2-1; the D call may be TRBD1 or TRBD2 (8 bases each). This CDR3 is 14 amino acids long. Germline assignment: CDR1 SEHNR and CDR2 FQNEAQ (reference sequence). The CDR3 sequence is CSSSLAGQDNEQFF. As DNA, the CDR3 is TGTTCCAGCAGCTTAGCGGGACAGGACAATGAGCAGTTCTTC.

The CDR3 coding sequence is TGTGCCACCAGTTTAGGGACAGCAGCTACAGCGCAGTACTTC. Its protein is CATSLGTAATAQYF. The chain couples TRBV15 to TRBJ2-7; 7 bases align to TRBD1. Trimming at V came to 6 bases and at J to 9 bases, leaving 14 bases not matched to a gene. This CDR3 is built from 14 residues. The germline V gene has CDR1 LNHNV and CDR2 YYDKDF (reference sequence).

The rearrangement uses TRBV9 and TRBJ1-1; TRBD1 is a possible D gene (6 bases). The V end was cut by 0 bases, the J end by 5 bases, with 14 bases between. CDR1 is SGDLS, CDR2 YYNGEE, per germline. The CDR3 loop spans 15 amino acids. CDR3 nucleotides: TGTGCCAGCAGCGTAGGGGCAGGGGTAGTGACTGAAGCTTTCTTT. Its protein is CASSVGAGVVTEAFF.

This clone was seen more than once but under ten times. The rearrangement uses TRBV6-6 and TRBJ2-5; the D is unclear. Matching the DNA end better, TRBJ2-7 makes the J call doubtful. CDR3 length: 11 amino acids. Looked up from germline, CDR1 is MNHNY and CDR2 is SVGAGI (reference sequence). CDR3 nucleotides: TGTGCCAGCAGCAATTTCTACGAGCAGTACTTC. This gives the protein CASSNFYEQYF.

V and J are TRBV7-2 and TRBJ2-7, with TRBD2 matching over 11 bases. CDR3 length: 16 amino acids. With 5 bases clipped from V and 0 bases from J, the junction kept 6 bases outside the gene matches. Per the germline V gene, CDR1 is SGHTA and CDR2 is FQGNSA. This CDR3 is CASSATLAGGSYEQYF. CDR3 nucleotide sequence: TGTGCCAGCAGCGCCACCCTAGCGGGGGGCTCCTACGAGCAGTACTTC.

The table lists this clone with a count of one. The same CDR3 also results from other DNA sequences found in this sample. The CDR3 sequence is CAIGRGSGDEQFF. The CDR3 coding sequence is TGTGCCATCGGGAGGGGCTCTGGGGACGAGCAGTTCTTC. The rearrangement uses TRBV10-3 and TRBJ2-1; 7 bases map to TRBD2. This CDR3 spans 13 amino acids. Germline V lookup: CDR1 ENHRY, CDR2 SYGVKD. Trimming cost V 8 bases and J 10 bases; bases outside gene matches: 11.

V is TRBV5-4 and J is TRBJ2-1; 10 bases map to TRBD2. The CDR3 spans 16 residues. Trimming at V came to 1 base and at J to 2 bases, leaving 3 bases not matched to a gene. Per germline, CDR1 SGHNT and CDR2 YYREEE (reference sequence). The CDR3 sequence: CASSLLAGATYNEQFF. CDR3 DNA sequence: TGTGCCAGCAGCTTGCTAGCGGGGGCCACCTACAATGAGCAGTTCTTC.

The chain is built from TRBV7-8 and TRBJ1-4; D remains unclear. This CDR3 is 15 amino acids long. Trimming removed 5 bases at V and 3 bases at J, with 13 bases between. Germline CDR1 and CDR2: SGHVS and FQNEAQ. CDR3 residues: CASSPTGWPNEKLFF. CDR3 coding DNA: TGTGCCAGCAGCCCTACGGGGTGGCCTAATGAAAAACTGTTTTTT.

About this clone: At one of its ends the junction is not consistent with the germline gene, which may arise from a read error. The chain couples TRBV7-9 to TRBJ2-5, with D maybe TRBD2 (7 bases). Germline-derived CDR1 and CDR2 are SEHNR and FQNEAQ (reference sequence). The CDR3 runs to 12 residues. The CDR3, as DNA: TGTTCCAGCTCAGGGGAGGGAGAGACCCAGTACTTC. Translated: CSSSGEGETQYF. Using reference TRBV7-9 and TRBJ2-5 for the parts outside the CDR3, the full variable domain is DTGVSQNPRHKITKRGQNVTFRCDPISEHNRLYWYRQTLGQGPEFLTYFQNEAQLEKSRLLSDRFSAERPKGSFSTLEIQRTEQGDSAMYLCSSSGEGETQYFGPGTRLLVL.

The chain uses TRBV5-6 and TRBJ1-5; 8 bases fit TRBD1. The CDR3 is 15 residues long. The trim removed 3 bases at V and 3 bases at J, leaving 5 bases unmatched. In germline, CDR1 is SGHDT, CDR2 YYEEEE. The CDR3 DNA sequence: TGTGCCAGCAGCTACCAGGACAGGGTCAATCAGCCCCAGCATTTT. Residues: CASSYQDRVNQPQHF.

The chain combines TRBV11-2 with TRBJ1-5; D not certain. Trimming stripped 1 base from V and 0 bases from J, with 7 bases between. Germline CDR1 and CDR2: SGHAT and FQNNGV. The CDR3 has 15 amino acids. The CDR3 DNA reads as TGTGCCAGCAGCTTAGGAGGGCGTAGCAATCAGCCCCAGCATTTT. Amino acids: CASSLGGRSNQPQHF.

V usage is TRBV10-3 and J usage is TRBJ2-2; tentatively, D is TRBD1 (7 bases). V was shortened by 3 bases and J by 3 bases, with 14 bases between the two germline ends. The CDR3 runs 16 residues. Germline loops: CDR1 ENHRY, CDR2 SYGVKD. The CDR3 DNA is TGTGCCATCAGTGAACCGACAGGGACTTACACCGGGGAGCTGTTTTTT. Translated, it gives CAISEPTGTYTGELFF.

The genes are TRBV14 and TRBJ2-5; TRBD2 agrees at 8 bases. This CDR3 contains 14 residues. Germline values: CDR1 SGHDN, CDR2 FVKESK. Trimming took 1 base from V and 2 from J; bases not matched to a gene: 0. The CDR3 DNA is TGTGCCAGCAGCCAAGCGGGGGGGCAAGAGACCCAGTACTTC. This codes for CASSQAGGQETQYF. The variable domain in full, completed from reference TRBV14 and TRBJ2-5, reads EAGVTQFPSHSVIEKGQTVTLRCDPISGHDNLYWYRRVMGKEIKFLLHFVKESKQDESGMPNNRFLAERTGGTYSTLKVQPAELEDSGVYFCASSQAGGQETQYFGPGTRLLVL.

The chain links TRBV28 to TRBJ2-5; the match to TRBD2 covers 13 bases. From germline, CDR1 is MDHEN and CDR2 SYDVKM. There are 15 residues in the CDR3. Unmatched junction bases numbered 8, after V lost 8 bases and J lost 5 bases. In DNA, the CDR3 is TGTGCCAGCGGGACTAGCGGGGTCGGCGGGGAGACCCAGTACTTC. Protein sequence: CASGTSGVGGETQYF.

The J gene is TRBJ1-4, the V gene TRBV5-1, with 8 bases identical to TRBD1. The germline CDR1 and CDR2 sequences are SGHRS and YFSETQ. CDR3 size: 16 residues. V lost 4 bases and J lost 0; bases outside the gene matches: 5. CDR3 sequence (DNA): TGCGCCAGCAGCCCAGGGGGCGTTGCAACTAATGAAAAACTGTTTTTT. Translating gives CASSPGGVATNEKLFF. Full variable domain (missing parts from reference TRBV5-1 and TRBJ1-4): KAGVTQTPRYLIKTRGQQVTLSCSPISGHRSVSWYQQTPGQGLQFLFEYFSETQRNKGNFPGRFSGRQFSNSRSEMNVSTLELGDSALYLCASSPGGVATNEKLFFGSGTQLSVL.

The J gene is TRBJ1-4, the V gene TRBV6-1, with a tentative D call TRBD1 (5 bases). This CDR3 is built from 17 residues. Between the trimmed V and J ends, which lost 4 bases and 8 bases, there was a span of 23 bases. Germline loops: CDR1 MNHNS, CDR2 SASEGT. CDR3 protein: CASSGNAYRSLQEKLFF. The CDR3 DNA reads as TGTGCCAGCAGTGGGAATGCTTACAGGTCTTTACAGGAAAAACTGTTTTTT.

The chain recombines TRBV5-4 with TRBJ1-1; 9 bases agree with TRBD1. Germline loops: CDR1 SGHNT, CDR2 YYREEE (reference sequence). This CDR3 has 15 amino acids. The J segment lost 1 base and the V segment lost 5 bases, leaving 6 bases of the junction unmatched. The CDR3 DNA is TGTGCCAGCAGTTCGCAGACAGGGGGGAACACTGAAGCTTTCTTT. Amino acids: CASSSQTGGNTEAFF.

The chain employs TRBV7-6 and TRBJ2-7; D is perhaps TRBD1 (5 bases). The ends were cut back, 1 base at V and 2 bases at J, with 9 bases in the middle. Germline V CDR1 and CDR2: SGHVS, FNYEAQ. CDR3 length equals 14 residues. This CDR3 is CASSLDPTAYEQYF. CDR3 nucleotide sequence: TGTGCCAGCAGCTTAGATCCGACAGCCTACGAGCAGTACTTC.

The gene calls are TRBV29-1 and TRBJ1-1; tentative D call: TRBD1 (6 bases). Germline loops: CDR1 SQVTM, CDR2 ANQGSEA. The V gene lost 7 bases and the J gene lost 1 base, with 16 bases spanning the gap. CDR3 size: 14 residues. CDR3 protein: CSATKQGTNTEAFF. The CDR3 bases are TGCAGCGCCACAAAACAGGGAACGAACACTGAAGCTTTCTTT.

This chain uses TRBV5-6 with TRBJ1-2, with 7 bases aligning to TRBD1. Germline CDR1 reads SGHDT; CDR2 reads YYEEEE. Trimming took 3 bases from V and 3 from J; bases not matched to a gene: 11. There are 16 residues in the CDR3. CDR3 bases: TGTGCCAGCAGCTCTCTTCTACAGGGGCCACACTATGGCTACACCTTC. Translated: CASSSLLQGPHYGYTF.